One and the same sample provided the 21 T cell receptor beta chains below, sequenced in a study of identical twins. TCRdb processed the 5' RACE reads anew with MiXCR; each CDR3 protein has one entry. This table holds approximately 680,000 distinct CDR3 sequences, around 7.5% found once. A further study also used this sample, focusing on yellow fever vaccine responses in identical twins.

Material for sequencing was PBMCs. The receptors here all came from a woman younger than 30 in good health.

Only a few counts were recorded for this clonotype. The V gene is TRBV27, the J gene TRBJ2-2; 8 nucleotides line up with TRBD2. Per germline, CDR1 MNHEY and CDR2 SMNVEV (reference sequence). There are 15 residues in the CDR3. J lost 6 bases, V lost 3 bases, and 6 bases had no gene match. CDR3 nucleotides: TGTGCCAGCAGTTTGGTAGCGGGATTAGCCGGGGAGCTGTTTTTT. Amino acids: CASSLVAGLAGELFF.

Only a few counts were recorded for this clonotype. This chain connects TRBV10-3 to TRBJ2-7, with D perhaps TRBD1 (6 bases). Trimming removed 6 bases at V and 2 bases at J, with 11 bases between. The CDR3 has 13 amino acids. Germline V gene sequence: CDR1 ENHRY, CDR2 SYGVKD. The CDR3 nucleotides are TGTGCCATCAGAGACCGGGACACCTACGAGCAGTACGTC. Translated: CAIRDRDTYEQYV.

The V call is TRBV12-3 or TRBV12-4, the J call TRBJ1-1; no clear D. Deletions cut 3 bases from V and 0 bases from J, with 8 bases between. The CDR3 consists of 14 residues. The CDR3: CASSFPQMNTEAFF. Here the CDR3 DNA reads TGTGCCAGCAGTTTCCCGCAGATGAACACTGAAGCTTTCTTT.

The sample holds many counts of this clonotype. The gene calls are TRBV5-1 and TRBJ1-2; possibly TRBD1 for D (6 bases). Germline lookup yields CDR1 SGHRS and CDR2 YFSETQ. Trimming left V 4 bases short and J 2 bases short, with 15 bases between. The CDR3 runs to 15 residues. The CDR3 nucleotides are TGCGCCAGCAGCGCCGAGGGGGGAAACAACTATGGCTACACCTTC. Translating gives CASSAEGGNNYGYTF.

The rearrangement uses TRBV21-1 and TRBJ2-7; no DNA check was done on the table's D call, TRBD1. TRBV21-1 corresponds to a pseudogene. The CDR3 has 16 amino acids. Here the CDR3 reads CASSNYGRGIAYEQYV. DNA for the CDR3: TGTGCCAGCAGCAATTATGGCAGGGGGATTGCCTACGAGCAGTACGTC.

This clonotype appeared a few times. The V and J genes are TRBV9 and TRBJ2-1; 8 positions match TRBD1. Losses at the gene ends were 0 bases for V and 3 bases for J; bases not matched to a gene: 5. CDR3 length equals 16 residues. Germline CDR1 reads SGDLS; CDR2 reads YYNGEE. CDR3 coding DNA: TGTGCCAGCAGCGTAGCAGGGGGCGATTTCTACAATGAGCAGTTCTTC. It encodes CASSVAGGDFYNEQFF.

This clonotype was seen at least ten times. The chain recombines TRBV29-1 with TRBJ2-1, with a tentative D call TRBD2 (5 bases). CDR1 is SQVTM, CDR2 ANQGSEA, per germline. This CDR3 spans 14 amino acids. V gave up 5 bases and J gave up 4 bases, with 15 bases separating them. The DNA of the CDR3 is TGCAGCGTTCGCGGGTCCTTAGTTTACAATGAGCAGTTCTTC. This gives the protein CSVRGSLVYNEQFF.

In its sample, this clonotype was seen a few times. The rearrangement links TRBV10-3 to TRBJ2-1, with TRBD2 matching over 7 bases. The CDR3 is 12 residues long. Germline values: CDR1 ENHRY, CDR2 SYGVKD. V dropped 8 bases and J dropped 5; count of bases not matched to a gene: 3. CDR3 in amino acids: CAIGLADNEQFF. The CDR3, as DNA: TGTGCCATCGGGCTAGCGGACAATGAGCAGTTCTTC.

This clonotype has at least ten counts. The V call is TRBV5-1, the J call TRBJ2-3; D not certain. Germline lookup yields CDR1 SGHRS and CDR2 YFSETQ. The CDR3 is 13 amino acids. V was clipped by 1 base and J by 4 bases, with 7 bases between them. This CDR3 is CASSLFLADTQYF. The CDR3 DNA is TGCGCCAGCAGCTTGTTTCTGGCAGATACGCAGTATTTT. The variable domain in full, with the rest retrieved from reference TRBV5-1 and TRBJ2-3, is KAGVTQTPRYLIKTRGQQVTLSCSPISGHRSVSWYQQTPGQGLQFLFEYFSETQRNKGNFPGRFSGRQFSNSRSEMNVSTLELGDSALYLCASSLFLADTQYFGPGTRLTVL.

The table lists this clonotype with a few counts. V and J are TRBV7-2 and TRBJ1-1; D unresolved. Trimming took 1 base from V and 5 from J, leaving 14 bases between them. Germline-derived CDR1 and CDR2 are SGHTA and FQGNSA. The CDR3 runs 15 residues. In DNA form, the CDR3 reads TGTGCCAGCAGCTTAGACGTGGGTGGGGTGACTGAAGCTTTCTTT. Residues: CASSLDVGGVTEAFF.

V usage is TRBV12-3 or TRBV12-4 and J usage is TRBJ2-1, with TRBD2 identical over 8 bases. This CDR3 spans 15 amino acids. V dropped 6 bases and J dropped 4; count of bases not matched to a gene: 8. The chain's CDR3 is CASRSPTSAYNEQFF. For the CDR3, the DNA is TGTGCCAGCAGATCCCCGACTAGCGCGTACAATGAGCAGTTCTTC.

This clonotype was counted ten times or more. V and J are TRBV5-1 and TRBJ2-1; 7 positions match TRBD2. The CDR3 has 16 amino acids. With 7 bases clipped from V and 0 bases from J, the junction kept 10 bases outside the gene matches. Germline loops: CDR1 SGHRS, CDR2 YFSETQ. DNA for the CDR3: TGCGCCAGCCGAGGGATGGCGGGGGACTCCTACAATGAGCAGTTCTTC. Its protein is CASRGMAGDSYNEQFF.

A few counts support this clonotype. The rearrangement uses TRBV6-1 and TRBJ2-5, with TRBD1 matching over 8 bases. This CDR3 comprises 16 residues. Germline loops: CDR1 MNHNS, CDR2 SASEGT. V shed 3 bases, J shed 7 bases, and the junction held 13 bases outside the gene matches. CDR3 coding DNA: TGTGCCAGCAGTGACCCCGGGACAGGCCGGGGGAGGACCCAGTACTTC. It codes for CASSDPGTGRGRTQYF.

The chain employs TRBV6-7 and TRBJ1-1; 12 bases match TRBD1. TRBV6-7 is an ORF for which the function is uncertain. This CDR3 has 16 residues. With V trimmed by 2 bases and J by 5 bases, 6 bases remained unmatched. In nucleotides, the CDR3 is TGTGCCAGCAGTTACGAGGGACAGGGGGCTTGGACTGAAGCTTTCTTT. Translation: CASSYEGQGAWTEAFF.

This clonotype was observed a handful of times. The chain uses TRBV7-9 and TRBJ1-1; D is unclear. Trimming took 1 base from V and 4 from J, leaving 7 bases between them. CDR1 and CDR2 from the germline V gene are SEHNR and FQNEAQ (reference sequence). The CDR3 contains 13 residues. The CDR3 nucleotides are TGTGCCAGCAGCTTAGTCGACACCACTGAAGCTTTCTTT. This translates into CASSLVDTTEAFF. The whole variable domain, remainder taken from reference TRBV7-9 and TRBJ1-1, is DTGVSQNPRHKITKRGQNVTFRCDPISEHNRLYWYRQTLGQGPEFLTYFQNEAQLEKSRLLSDRFSAERPKGSFSTLEIQRTEQGDSAMYLCASSLVDTTEAFFGQGTRLTVV.

This clonotype has a count of ten or more. The chain's CDR3 is CASRGKLSSYNSPLHF. CDR3 sequence (DNA): TGTGCCAGCAGGGGGAAGTTAAGCTCCTATAATTCACCCCTCCACTTT. The J gene is TRBJ1-6, the V gene TRBV6-1; D is uncertain. V gave up 6 bases and J gave up 0 bases, with 12 bases separating them. Per germline, CDR1 MNHNS and CDR2 SASEGT. CDR3 length: 16 amino acids.

This chain uses TRBV5-1 with TRBJ2-7, with TRBD2 matching over 10 bases. This CDR3 has 16 residues. Germline V gives CDR1 SGHRS, CDR2 YFSETQ. V was clipped by 4 bases and J by 2 bases; unmatched bases: 9. The CDR3 sequence is CASSQLLAGVAYEQYF. The CDR3 nucleotides read TGCGCCAGCAGCCAATTGCTAGCGGGAGTAGCCTACGAGCAGTACTTC.

This clonotype was seen ten or more times. The rearrangement joins TRBV4-2 to TRBJ2-1; TRBD2 matches 8 bases. Germline V CDR1 and CDR2: LGHNA, YNFKEQ. The CDR3 is made up of 19 amino acids. Trimming removed 0 bases from V and 2 bases from J; junction bases left unmatched: 12. The CDR3 DNA sequence: TGTGCCAGCAGCCAAGATCCTCCAGTTGGTAGCGGGACCTACAATGAGCAGTTCTTC. Amino acids: CASSQDPPVGSGTYNEQFF.

The CDR3 region is CASSLRRGGGETQYF. The CDR3 nucleotides read TGTGCCAGCAGCCTTAGGAGGGGTGGAGGGGAGACCCAGTACTTC. The chain joins TRBV11-2 to TRBJ2-5; maybe TRBD2 (6 bases). The germline CDR1 and CDR2 sequences are SGHAT and FQNNGV. V gave up 5 bases and J gave up 5 bases, with 18 bases separating them. The CDR3 contains 15 residues.

V gene TRBV28 combines with J gene TRBJ2-2, with D possibly matching TRBD2 (6 bases). V lost 10 bases to trimming and J lost 0 bases, with 9 bases between them. The CDR3 length is 13 residues. From germline, CDR1 is MDHEN and CDR2 SYDVKM. The CDR3 nucleotides read TGTGCCATCCGGGGGTCGAACACCGGGGAGCTGTTTTTT. Translated: CAIRGSNTGELFF. The complete variable domain, with remaining parts taken from reference TRBV28 and TRBJ2-2, reads DVKVTQSSRYLVKRTGEKVFLECVQDMDHENMFWYRQDPGLGLRLIYFSYDVKMKEKGDIPEGYSVSREKKERFSLILESASTNQTSMYLCAIRGSNTGELFFGEGSRLTVL.

This rearrangement joins TRBV7-6 to TRBJ1-4; a possible D gene is TRBD1 (5 bases). V lost 0 bases, J lost 4 bases, and 9 bases lay in between. The germline CDR1 and CDR2 sequences are SGHVS and FNYEAQ. The CDR3 is made up of 15 amino acids. CDR3 protein: CASSLASGGNEKLFF. The CDR3 nucleotides read TGTGCCAGCAGCTTAGCCTCCGGGGGTAATGAAAAACTGTTTTTT.